This TCR beta chain comes out of a study of control samples from healthy donors and cancer patients (dated by TCRdb to 2019 to 2021). About this clone: Its antigen is still unknown. No much larger clone exists at a distance of one base, and base qualities are not known.

Libraries were made using the immunoSEQ multiplex PCR assay. This is the immuneACCESS table as TCRdb keeps it, with only in-frame sequences that have V and J called. A part of the clones is gone; compared with another copy, unresolved V genes explain less than half, and the rest is unexplained. The sample has approximately 82,000 clones on record, 80% to 95% of them singletons. Of the sample, around 1.3% falls within the top ten clones. V loses 0 bases, J loses 0 bases, and the germline ends lie 9 bases apart. From the cysteine up to the phenylalanine, the CDR3 has a length of 15 residues. Solely the CDR3 DNA is kept, with 45 bases framed from the first base. CDR1 and CDR2 are drawn from the germline V gene (reference sequence): GTSNPN, SVGIG.

Sequenced material: PBMCs. The clonotype originates from a woman in her thirties or forties with lung cancer. The rearrangement joined TRBV30 to TRBJ1-3; no D segment can be confidently identified. The CDR3 protein sequence reads: CAWSVRAGSGNTIYF. Read as DNA, the sequence is TGTGCCTGGAGTGTACGGGCGGGCTCTGGAAACACCATATATTTT.